This T cell receptor (beta chain) emerged from a study of OX40 agonist ivuxolimab in advanced cancers. Assay: immunoSEQ multiplex PCR; the TCRdb copy retains only in-frame clones and omits some. The sample lists 70,000 to 95,000 clones; approximately 90% were seen once. This clone was counted between two and nine times. Germline V CDR1 and CDR2: LGHNA, YSLEER. CDR3 length: 16 amino acids. Trimming stripped 0 bases from V and 0 bases from J, with 8 bases between. The source of this sequence is an adult with an advanced solid tumor such as melanoma, head and neck, liver or kidney cancer. The sequencing here drew on CD4+ or CD8+ T cells sorted from blood, taken in a trial of the OX40 agonist ivuxolimab. The chain uses TRBV4-3 and TRBJ2-2, with D perhaps TRBD2 (5 bases). Here the CDR3 DNA reads TGCGCCAGCAGCCAAGATAGCGCCCCGAACACCGGGGAGCTGTTTTTT. Translation gives CASSQDSAPNTGELFF.